This T cell receptor (beta chain) was sequenced for a study of T cell repertoires in cytomegalovirus infection. TCRdb re-called the reads through MiXCR, storing one row per CDR3 protein. The sample lists around 530,000 distinct CDR3 sequences, more than 25% occurring once. Note on this clonotype: What it recognizes is unknown.

The study, taken as a whole, reports: Using cumulative public TCR beta family frequency, the authors identified those who carried CMV together with the relevant HLA. CMV-specific TCR beta clonotypes restricted by HLA-C dominated the ex vivo response.

The CDR3 runs 17 residues. V lost 0 bases, J lost 0 bases, and 11 bases lay in between. Germline lookup yields CDR1 MGHRA and CDR2 YSYEKL. Material for sequencing was PBMCs. The chain recombines TRBV4-1 with TRBJ2-2; D is uncertain. This receptor was identified in a human donor in good health (CMV status not recorded). Some clones in this sample may be carry-over from other donors' samples. The CDR3 loop reads CASSQDKLPPNTGELFF. The CDR3 DNA is TGCGCCAGCAGCCAAGATAAACTGCCCCCGAACACCGGGGAGCTGTTTTTT.